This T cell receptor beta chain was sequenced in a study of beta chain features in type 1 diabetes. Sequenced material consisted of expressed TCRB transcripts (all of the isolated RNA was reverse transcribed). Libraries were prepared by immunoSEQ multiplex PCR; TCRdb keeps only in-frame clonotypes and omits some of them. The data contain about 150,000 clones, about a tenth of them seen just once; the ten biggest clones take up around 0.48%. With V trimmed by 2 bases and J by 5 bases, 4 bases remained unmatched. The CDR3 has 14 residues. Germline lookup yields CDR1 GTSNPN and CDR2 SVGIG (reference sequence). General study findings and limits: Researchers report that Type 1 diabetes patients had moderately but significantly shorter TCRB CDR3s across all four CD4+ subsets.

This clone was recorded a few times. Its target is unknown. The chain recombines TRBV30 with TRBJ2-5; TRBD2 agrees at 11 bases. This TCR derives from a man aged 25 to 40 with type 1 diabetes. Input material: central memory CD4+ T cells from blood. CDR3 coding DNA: TGTGCCTGGAGTCCGACTAGCGGGACTGAGACCCAGTACTTC. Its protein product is CAWSPTSGTETQYF.